The T cell receptor beta chain under discussion was sequenced for a study of Ad26.COV2.S vaccination and SARS-CoV-2 variants. General study results and limits: Placebo and vaccine recipients had non-spike TCR breadth that was similar.

Assay used: immunoSEQ multiplex PCR; TCRdb lists only in-frame clones, some missing. The table has over 200,000 clones, roughly 90% seen once. Worth noting for this clone: Antigen specificity is unknown.

CDR3 size: 13 residues. From germline, CDR1 is MGHRA and CDR2 YSYEKL. V was cut by 6 bases and J by 7 bases, with 13 bases left in between. Treatment described: about 20 received Ad26.COV2.S at low or high dose, single or two shots; about 5 received placebo; per-sample allocation not given. Sampling happened 63 days after the first vaccine or placebo injection. The material was peripheral blood, obtained in a trial of Ad26.COV2.S vaccine versus placebo. The rearrangement joins TRBV4-1 to TRBJ2-1, with D perhaps TRBD2 (5 bases). The receptor's source is a person between 18 and 60 years old who received the Ad26.COV2.S COVID-19 vaccine or a placebo. Written as DNA, the CDR3 is TGCGCCAGCAGGGGCGGGCCTGGGAATGAGCAGTTCTTC. Translation: CASRGGPGNEQFF.